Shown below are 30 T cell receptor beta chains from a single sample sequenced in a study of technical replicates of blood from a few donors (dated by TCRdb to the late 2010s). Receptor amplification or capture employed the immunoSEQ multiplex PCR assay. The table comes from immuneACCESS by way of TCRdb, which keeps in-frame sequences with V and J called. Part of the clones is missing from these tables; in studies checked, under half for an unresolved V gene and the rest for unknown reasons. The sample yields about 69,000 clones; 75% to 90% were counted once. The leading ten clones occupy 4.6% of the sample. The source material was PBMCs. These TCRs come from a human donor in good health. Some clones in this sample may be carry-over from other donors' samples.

CDR3 nucleotides: TGTGCCAGCACCTCAGCGGGGACGACAGATACGCAGTATTTT. It yields the protein CASTSAGTTDTQYF. This chain uses TRBV6-1 with TRBJ2-3, with 7 bases identical to TRBD2. CDR3 length: 14 amino acids. Unmatched junction bases numbered 7, after V lost 7 bases and J lost 3 bases. The germline CDR1 and CDR2 sequences are MNHNS and SASEGT.

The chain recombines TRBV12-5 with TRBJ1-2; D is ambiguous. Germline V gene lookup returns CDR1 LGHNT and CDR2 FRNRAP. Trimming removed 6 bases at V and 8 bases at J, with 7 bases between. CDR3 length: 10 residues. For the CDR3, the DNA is TGTGCTAGTGGCCTTGGCGGCTACACCTTC. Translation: CASGLGGYTF.

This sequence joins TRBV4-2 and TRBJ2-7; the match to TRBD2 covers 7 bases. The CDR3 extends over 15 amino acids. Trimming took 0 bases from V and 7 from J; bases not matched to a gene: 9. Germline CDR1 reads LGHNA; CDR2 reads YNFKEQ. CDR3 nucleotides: TGTGCCAGCAGCCAAGATTTACGGGAGGCATGGGAGCAGTACTTC. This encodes CASSQDLREAWEQYF.

In DNA form, the CDR3 reads TGTGCCAGCAGCGTAGGAGGGCGGGGCGCCATCACAGATACGCAGTATTTT. Its translation is CASSVGGRGAITDTQYF. V gene TRBV9 combines with J gene TRBJ2-3; tentatively, D is TRBD2 (6 bases). V dropped 0 bases and J dropped 2 bases, with 16 bases sitting between them. CDR3 length: 17 residues. Germline CDR1 and CDR2: SGDLS and YYNGEE.

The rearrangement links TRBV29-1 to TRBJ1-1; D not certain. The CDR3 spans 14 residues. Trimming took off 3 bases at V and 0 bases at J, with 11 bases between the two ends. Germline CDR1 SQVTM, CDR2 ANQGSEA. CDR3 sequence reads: CSVDLGWVNTEAFF. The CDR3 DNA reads TGCAGCGTTGACCTAGGATGGGTGAACACTGAAGCTTTCTTT.

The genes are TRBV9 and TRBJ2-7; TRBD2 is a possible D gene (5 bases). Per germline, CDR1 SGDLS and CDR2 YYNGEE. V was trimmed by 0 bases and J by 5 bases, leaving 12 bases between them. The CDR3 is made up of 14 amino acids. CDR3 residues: CASSVGLATHEQYF. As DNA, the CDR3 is TGTGCCAGCAGCGTAGGTCTAGCTACGCACGAGCAGTACTTC.

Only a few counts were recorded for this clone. The CDR3 spells CASSQDSRNQPQHF. Here the CDR3 DNA reads TGTGCCAGCAGCCAAGATTCCAGGAATCAGCCCCAGCATTTT. V usage is TRBV4-2 and J usage is TRBJ1-5; D unresolved. The CDR3 has 14 residues. The germline V and J ends were trimmed by 0 bases and 4 bases, with 7 bases remaining between them. Germline V CDR1 and CDR2: LGHNA, YNFKEQ.

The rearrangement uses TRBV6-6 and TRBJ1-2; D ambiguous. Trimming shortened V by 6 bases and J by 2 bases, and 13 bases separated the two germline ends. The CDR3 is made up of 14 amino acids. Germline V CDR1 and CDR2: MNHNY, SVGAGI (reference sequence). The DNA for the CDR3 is TGTGCCAGCAGCTCCTCGACGGGAAACTATGGCTACACCTTC. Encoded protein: CASSSSTGNYGYTF.

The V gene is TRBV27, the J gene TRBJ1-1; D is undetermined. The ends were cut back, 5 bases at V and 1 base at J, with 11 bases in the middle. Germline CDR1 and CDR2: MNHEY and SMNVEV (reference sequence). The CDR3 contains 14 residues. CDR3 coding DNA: TGTGCCAGCAGTCCCACTTTTCAGAACACTGAAGCTTTCTTT. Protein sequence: CASSPTFQNTEAFF.

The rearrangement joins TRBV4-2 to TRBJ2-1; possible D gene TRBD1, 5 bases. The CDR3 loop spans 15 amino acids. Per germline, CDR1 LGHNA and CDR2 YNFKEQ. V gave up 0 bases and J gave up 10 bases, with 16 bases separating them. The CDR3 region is CASSQEGATTQEQFF. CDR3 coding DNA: TGTGCCAGCAGCCAAGAAGGGGCCACCACCCAGGAGCAGTTCTTC.

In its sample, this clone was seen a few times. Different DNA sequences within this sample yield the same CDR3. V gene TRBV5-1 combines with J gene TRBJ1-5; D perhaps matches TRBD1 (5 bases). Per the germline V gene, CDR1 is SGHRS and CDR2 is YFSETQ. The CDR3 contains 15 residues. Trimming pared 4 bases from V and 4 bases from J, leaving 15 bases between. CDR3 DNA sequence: TGCGCCAGCAGCGCCTCGACAGACCCTAATCAGCCCCAGCATTTT. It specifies CASSASTDPNQPQHF.

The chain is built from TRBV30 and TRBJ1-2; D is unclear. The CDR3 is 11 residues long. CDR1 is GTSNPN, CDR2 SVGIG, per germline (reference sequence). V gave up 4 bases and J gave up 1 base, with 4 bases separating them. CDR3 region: CAWNLNYGYTF. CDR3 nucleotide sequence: TGTGCCTGGAATCTTAACTATGGCTACACCTTC. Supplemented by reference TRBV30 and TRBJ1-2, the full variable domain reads SQTIHQWPATLVQPVGSPLSLECTVEGTSNPNLYWYRQAAGRGLQLLFYSVGIGQISSEVPQNLSASRPQDRQFILSSKKLLLSDSGFYLCAWNLNYGYTFGSGTRLTVV.

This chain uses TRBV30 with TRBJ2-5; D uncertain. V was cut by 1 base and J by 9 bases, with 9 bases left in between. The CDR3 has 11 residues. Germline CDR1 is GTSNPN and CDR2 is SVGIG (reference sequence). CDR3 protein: CAWSAQQAQYF. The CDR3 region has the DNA TGTGCCTGGAGTGCACAGCAAGCCCAGTACTTC.

CDR3 nucleotides: TGTGCCAGCAGCTTAATGGCGGGACAGGGGACCTACGAGCAGTACTTC. This translates into CASSLMAGQGTYEQYF. The genes are TRBV7-3 and TRBJ2-7, with TRBD1 identical over 10 bases. Trimming at V came to 1 base and at J to 2 bases, leaving 5 bases not matched to a gene. The CDR3 is 16 residues long. The germline V gene encodes CDR1 SGHTA and CDR2 FQGTGA.

DNA of the CDR3: TGTGCCAGCAGCCCTAGCAAGGCAACGAACACCGGGGAGCTGTTTTTT. Its protein is CASSPSKATNTGELFF. V and J are TRBV7-9 and TRBJ2-2; D perhaps matches TRBD2 (5 bases). CDR1 is SEHNR and CDR2 is FQNEAQ in the germline V gene (reference sequence). The CDR3 consists of 16 residues. V lost 5 bases, J lost 0 bases, and 13 bases lay in between.

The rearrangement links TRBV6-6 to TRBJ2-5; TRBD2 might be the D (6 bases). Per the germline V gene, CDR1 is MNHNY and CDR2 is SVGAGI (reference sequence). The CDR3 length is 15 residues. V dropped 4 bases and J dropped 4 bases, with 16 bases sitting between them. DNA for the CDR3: TGTGCCAGCAGTTCCCCTACGGGAGAGGGAGAGACCCAGTACTTC. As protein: CASSSPTGEGETQYF.

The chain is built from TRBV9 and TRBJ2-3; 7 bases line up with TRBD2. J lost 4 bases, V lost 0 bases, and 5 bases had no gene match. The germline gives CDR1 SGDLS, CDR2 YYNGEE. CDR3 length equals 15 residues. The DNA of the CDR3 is TGTGCCAGCAGCGTAGACGGGGGGAGGGCAGATACGCAGTATTTT. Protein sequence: CASSVDGGRADTQYF.

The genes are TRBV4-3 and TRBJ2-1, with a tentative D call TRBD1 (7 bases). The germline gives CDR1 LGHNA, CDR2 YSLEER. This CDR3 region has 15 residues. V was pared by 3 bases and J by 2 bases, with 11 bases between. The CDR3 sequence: CASSQWRGPYNEQFF. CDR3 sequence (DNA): TGCGCCAGCAGCCAGTGGAGGGGGCCCTACAATGAGCAGTTCTTC.

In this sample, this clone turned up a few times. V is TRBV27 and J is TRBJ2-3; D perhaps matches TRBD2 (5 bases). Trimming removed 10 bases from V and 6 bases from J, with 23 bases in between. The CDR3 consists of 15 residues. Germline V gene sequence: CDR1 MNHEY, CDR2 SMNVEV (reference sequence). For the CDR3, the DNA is TGTGCCACCGCGGGCCAGATCCGTAACTCCGATACGCAGTATTTT. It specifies CATAGQIRNSDTQYF.

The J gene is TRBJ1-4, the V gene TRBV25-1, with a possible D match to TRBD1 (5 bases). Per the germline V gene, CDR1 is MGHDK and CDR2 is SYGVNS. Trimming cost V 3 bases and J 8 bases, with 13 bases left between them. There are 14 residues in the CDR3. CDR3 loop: CASSDRARNEKLFF. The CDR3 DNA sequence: TGTGCCAGCAGTGACAGGGCGCGTAACGAAAAACTGTTTTTT.

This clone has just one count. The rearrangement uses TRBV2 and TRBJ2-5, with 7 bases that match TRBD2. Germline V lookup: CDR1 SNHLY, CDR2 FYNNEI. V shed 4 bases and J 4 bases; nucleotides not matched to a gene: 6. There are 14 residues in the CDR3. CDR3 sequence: CASSGGLVPETQYF. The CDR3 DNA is TGTGCCAGCAGTGGTGGACTAGTCCCAGAGACCCAGTACTTC. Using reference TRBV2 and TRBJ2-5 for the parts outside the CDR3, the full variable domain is EPEVTQTPSHQVTQMGQEVILRCVPISNHLYFYWYRQILGQKVEFLVSFYNNEISEKSEIFDDQFSVERPDGSNFTLKIRSTKLEDSAMYFCASSGGLVPETQYFGPGTRLLVL.

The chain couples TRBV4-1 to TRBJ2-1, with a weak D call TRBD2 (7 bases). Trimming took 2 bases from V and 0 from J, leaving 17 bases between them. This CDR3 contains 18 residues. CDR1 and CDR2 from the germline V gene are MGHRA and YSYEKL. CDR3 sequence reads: CASSQFARGGVSYNEQFF. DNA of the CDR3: TGCGCCAGCAGCCAATTTGCCCGCGGGGGCGTCTCCTACAATGAGCAGTTCTTC.

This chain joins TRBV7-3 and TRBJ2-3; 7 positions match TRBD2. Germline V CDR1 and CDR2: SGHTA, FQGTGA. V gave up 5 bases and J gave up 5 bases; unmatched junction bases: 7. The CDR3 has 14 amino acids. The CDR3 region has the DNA TGTGCCAGCAGCCCCGGACTAGTTCAAGATACGCAGTATTTT. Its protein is CASSPGLVQDTQYF.

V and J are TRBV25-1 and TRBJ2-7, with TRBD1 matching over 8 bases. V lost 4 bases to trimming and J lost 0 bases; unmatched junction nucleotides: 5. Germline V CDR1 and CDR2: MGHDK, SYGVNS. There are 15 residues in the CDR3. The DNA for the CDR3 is TGTGCCAGCAGTGCTCCGACAGGGGCCTCCTACGAGCAGTACTTC. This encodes CASSAPTGASYEQYF.

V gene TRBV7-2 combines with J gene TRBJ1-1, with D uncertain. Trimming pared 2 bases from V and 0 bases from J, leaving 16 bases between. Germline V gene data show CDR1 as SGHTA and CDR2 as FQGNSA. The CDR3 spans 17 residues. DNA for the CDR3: TGTGCCAGCAGCTTAAGTGTGGTAAACATGGTGAACACTGAAGCTTTCTTT. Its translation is CASSLSVVNMVNTEAFF.

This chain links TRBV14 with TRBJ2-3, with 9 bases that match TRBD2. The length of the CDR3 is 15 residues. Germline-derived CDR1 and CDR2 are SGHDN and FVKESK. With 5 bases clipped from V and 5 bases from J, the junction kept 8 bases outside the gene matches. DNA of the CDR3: TGTGCCAGCAGCTACCCCGCGACTAGCGGAGATACGCAGTATTTT. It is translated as CASSYPATSGDTQYF.

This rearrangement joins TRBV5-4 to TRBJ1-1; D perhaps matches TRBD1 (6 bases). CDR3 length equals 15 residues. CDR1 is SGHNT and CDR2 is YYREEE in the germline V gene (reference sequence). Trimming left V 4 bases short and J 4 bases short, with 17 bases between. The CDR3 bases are TGTGCCAGCAGCAGATTCAGGGGACCGGGCACTGAAGCTTTCTTT. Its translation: CASSRFRGPGTEAFF.

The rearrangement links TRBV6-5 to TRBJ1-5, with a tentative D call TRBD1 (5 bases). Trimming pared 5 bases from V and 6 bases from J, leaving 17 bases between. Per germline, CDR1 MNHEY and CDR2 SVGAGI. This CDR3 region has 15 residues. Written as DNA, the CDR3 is TGTGCCAGCAGTCCTGACACCATGGGGCCTCAGCCCCAGCATTTT. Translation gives CASSPDTMGPQPQHF.

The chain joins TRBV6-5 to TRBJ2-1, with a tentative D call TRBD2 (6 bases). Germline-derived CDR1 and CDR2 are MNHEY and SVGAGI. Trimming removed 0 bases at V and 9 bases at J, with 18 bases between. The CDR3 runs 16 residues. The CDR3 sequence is CASSYSIAGGEAEQFF. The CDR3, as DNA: TGTGCCAGCAGTTACTCGATCGCCGGGGGTGAGGCTGAGCAGTTCTTC.

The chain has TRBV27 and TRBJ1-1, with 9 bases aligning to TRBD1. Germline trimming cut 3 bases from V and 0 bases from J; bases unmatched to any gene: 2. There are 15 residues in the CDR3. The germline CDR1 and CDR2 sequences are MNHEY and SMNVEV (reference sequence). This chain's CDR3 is CASSFGDRVNTEAFF. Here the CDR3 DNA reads TGTGCCAGCAGTTTTGGGGACAGGGTGAACACTGAAGCTTTCTTT.